This T cell receptor (beta chain) was observed in a study of blood T cell repertoires in COVID-19 (dated by TCRdb to 2020 to 2022). Study-level background: Collaborator samples came from the United States, Italy and Spain and covered acute and convalescent phases of COVID-19. Subjects who had been exposed to COVID-19, were actively infected with it, or had recovered from it provided the deeply sampled blood TCRbeta repertoires that made up the dataset. The samples were drawn from the first 160 participants of the ongoing ImmuneRACE study and from some 1,300 subjects provided by 6 global collaborators. The material from the prospective study consisted of cDNA or gDNA derived from T cells, B-cell-depleted T cells, or PBMCs. The repertoires were released in a freely available public database intended as a resource for research on the immune response to SARS-CoV-2. HLA class I and class II types, where available, came from metadata supplied by the sample provider rather than from assay-based typing. The sample metadata nearly always contained a de-identified subject ID, COVID-19 status, age in years and sex.

General conclusions and limits of the study: The quantity of clinical and demographic metadata differed by source and by participant and was supplied without curation.

As to this clone: No cognate antigen has been identified for it. No much larger clonotype is one base removed from it; base qualities were not supplied.

The CDR3 has 15 amino acids, counting the end cysteine and phenylalanine. Only the CDR3 DNA is retained, 45 bases long and in frame from the first base. The junction shows trimming of 3 bases on V and 4 bases on J, plus 10 bases between the germline ends. CDR1 ENHRY and CDR2 SYGVKD were looked up in the germline V gene. The immunoSEQ Assay, a bias-controlled multiplex PCR, was used to amplify TCRbeta CDR3 regions from genomic DNA. The published analysis was carried out like this. Nucleated cell counts per sample were estimated from amplification of reference gene primers within the assay. To quantify the absolute abundance of each unique TCRbeta CDR3 rearrangement, sequence reads were collapsed and filtered. For each sample, productive Simpson clonality was calculated by taking the square root of Simpson's diversity index across productive rearrangements. Here the immuneACCESS table is served through TCRdb, limited to in-frame sequences with V and J called. Missing clones are a known gap in these copies; in checked studies unresolved V genes cover under half, and the rest lacks a known reason. V and J calls and clone size are given by that table; D and trimming were obtained from the DNA. The sample table records over 60,000 clones; around 89% of these occur just once. 4% to 6.5% of the sample belongs to the ten largest clones.

The collaborating institutions used their own protocols to collect whole blood in K2EDTA tubes. Collaborator samples were shipped for TCRbeta analysis as frozen whole blood, isolated PBMCs, or DNA extracted from either sample type. This sequence was found in a man aged 50 to 59 with acute or convalescent COVID-19. The sequenced sample consisted of peripheral blood. The chain employs TRBV10-3 and TRBJ1-6; no D gene call is confident. The DNA sequence is TGTGCCATCAGTGATCCGCAGGTTTATAATTCACCCCTCCACTTT. Its translation reads: CAISDPQVYNSPLHF.